This T cell receptor (beta chain) was profiled in a study of blood T cells in healthy people across ages. V shed 5 bases and J shed 0 bases, with 11 bases lying between them. This CDR3 comprises 15 residues. From germline, CDR1 is SGHVS and CDR2 FQNEAQ. This clonotype was seen only a few times. No antigen is known for it. Donors were systemically healthy Caucasian individuals from Russia aged roughly 6 to 100 years. Study outcomes and limitations: Researchers judged that diversity estimates from one million T cells fell short of true values.

Then a second PCR, running roughly 7 to 11 cycles, was carried out with a sample-barcoded 5' primer and a J-beta primer mix. Each CDR3 protein is one row after TCRdb ran MiXCR on the 5' RACE reads. The table includes 700,000 to 800,000 distinct CDR3 sequences, approximately 39% detected once. This chain joins TRBV7-8 and TRBJ1-5, with unresolved D. The receptor was derived from a woman aged 55 to 70 in good health. The sample comprised blood. The CDR3: CASSPVGNSNQPQHF. The CDR3 DNA follows: TGTGCCAGCAGCCCCGTAGGGAATAGCAATCAGCCCCAGCATTTT.